The 17 T cell receptor beta chains in this list originate from one sample, sequenced in a study of blood T cell repertoires in COVID-19. Assay: immunoSEQ multiplex PCR; the TCRdb copy retains only in-frame clones and omits some. The table lists 150,000 or so clones, 75% to 85% of them singletons. The source material was peripheral blood. These receptors were taken from a human donor with acute or convalescent COVID-19. The donor label of this sample is uncertain.

The gene calls are TRBV7-8 and TRBJ2-1; D is ambiguous. This CDR3 has 13 residues. Deletions cut 4 bases from V and 5 bases from J, with 9 bases between. Per germline, CDR1 SGHVS and CDR2 FQNEAQ. CDR3 bases: TGTGCCAGCAGCTCGTACAGAAACAATGAGCAGTTCTTC. As protein: CASSSYRNNEQFF.

The chain has TRBV24-1 and TRBJ2-5, with D possibly TRBD1 on 5 matching bases. The CDR3 sequence is 14 residues long. Germline loops: CDR1 KGHDR, CDR2 SFDVKD. Between the trimmed V and J ends, which lost 4 bases and 1 base, there was a span of 9 bases. The CDR3, as DNA: TGTGCCACCAGTGACTTAGACAGCCAAGAGACCCAGTACTTC. It codes for CATSDLDSQETQYF.

The gene calls are TRBV27 and TRBJ2-2; 8 bases agree with TRBD1. The CDR3 contains 16 residues. CDR1 is MNHEY, CDR2 SMNVEV, per germline (reference sequence). J lost 2 bases, V lost 5 bases, and 7 bases had no gene match. The CDR3 nucleotides read TGTGCCAGCAGTGTTCAGGGGGCTAGTAACACCGGGGAGCTGTTTTTT. This codes for CASSVQGASNTGELFF.

The gene calls are TRBV19 and TRBJ2-1; 16 bases map to TRBD2. CDR1 and CDR2 (germline): LNHDA, SQIVND (reference sequence). V lost 5 bases to trimming and J lost 9 bases; unmatched junction nucleotides: 13. This CDR3 has 18 amino acids. The CDR3 bases are TGTGCCAGTAGTTCGAGTTCCGGGACTAGCGGGGGGGCCAGTGAGCAGTTCTTC. The encoded protein is CASSSSSGTSGGASEQFF.

The chain combines TRBV15 with TRBJ2-7, with D possibly being TRBD2 (6 bases). The CDR3 covers 13 residues. Germline V gene lookup returns CDR1 LNHNV and CDR2 YYDKDF (reference sequence). Between the trimmed V and J ends, which lost 0 bases and 4 bases, there was a span of 7 bases. The CDR3 DNA follows: TGTGCCACCAGCAGAGATGGGACTTACGAGCAGTACTTC. This sequence encodes CATSRDGTYEQYF.

This clone was found a few times. This chain connects TRBV10-3 to TRBJ1-1; 8 nucleotides match TRBD1. CDR1 ENHRY and CDR2 SYGVKD come from the germline V gene. This CDR3 is 11 amino acids long. Trimming at V came to 6 bases and at J to 10 bases, leaving 4 bases not matched to a gene. CDR3 residues: CAISSGTGAFF. The CDR3 DNA reads TGTGCCATCAGCTCCGGGACAGGAGCTTTCTTT.

V usage is TRBV3-1 (or the pseudogene TRBV3-2) and J usage is TRBJ2-2; 7 bases are a match to TRBD1. Losses at the gene ends were 4 bases for V and 5 bases for J; bases not matched to a gene: 1. The CDR3 runs 13 residues. In germline, CDR1 is LGHDT, CDR2 YNNKEL (reference sequence). The CDR3 spells CASSLTGTGELFF. CDR3 DNA: TGTGCCAGCAGCCTGACAGGGACCGGGGAGCTGTTTTTT.

The genes are TRBV2 and TRBJ2-5, with D perhaps TRBD1 (6 bases). CDR1 and CDR2 (germline): SNHLY, FYNNEI. This CDR3 has 12 amino acids. V shed 8 bases and J shed 5 bases, with 12 bases lying between them. CDR3 in amino acids: CASGQQAETQYF. Written as DNA, the CDR3 is TGTGCCAGCGGACAGCAGGCCGAGACCCAGTACTTC.

This clone was observed a single time. J is TRBJ2-3 and V is TRBV6-5; TRBD2 is a possible D gene (6 bases). Trimming shortened V by 8 bases and J by 7 bases, and 19 bases separated the two germline ends. The germline gives CDR1 MNHEY, CDR2 SVGAGI. The CDR3 length is 14 residues. CDR3 protein: CASDRDSGFYTQYF. Written as DNA, the CDR3 is TGTGCCAGCGACCGGGACTCCGGTTTTTATACGCAGTATTTT.

This clone was recorded once. V and J are TRBV7-9 and TRBJ2-7; 15 bases fit TRBD2. The J segment lost 2 bases and the V segment lost 5 bases, leaving 10 bases of the junction unmatched. Germline CDR1 reads SEHNR; CDR2 reads FQNEAQ (reference sequence). The CDR3 contains 18 residues. CDR3 DNA sequence: TGTGCCAGCAGCGCCTGGGAGGGACTAGCGGGGGGTCCCTACGAGCAGTACTTC. Translation gives CASSAWEGLAGGPYEQYF. Full variable domain (outside the CDR3, taken from reference TRBV7-9 and TRBJ2-7): DTGVSQNPRHKITKRGQNVTFRCDPISEHNRLYWYRQTLGQGPEFLTYFQNEAQLEKSRLLSDRFSAERPKGSFSTLEIQRTEQGDSAMYLCASSAWEGLAGGPYEQYFGPGTRLTVT.

The chain employs TRBV5-1 and TRBJ1-1; the D gene is possibly TRBD1 (5 bases). V dropped 3 bases and J dropped 7 bases, with 16 bases sitting between them. In germline, CDR1 is SGHRS, CDR2 YFSETQ. This CDR3 spans 14 amino acids. CDR3: CASSSRQGGSEAFF. CDR3 bases: TGCGCCAGCAGCTCCCGGCAGGGCGGAAGTGAAGCTTTCTTT.

J is TRBJ1-5 and V is TRBV5-6, with a possible D match to TRBD1 (5 bases). V was cut by 2 bases and J by 3 bases, with 12 bases left in between. The CDR3 has 15 residues. Germline loops: CDR1 SGHDT, CDR2 YYEEEE. CDR3 sequence: CASSFSGALNQPQHF. The DNA for the CDR3 is TGTGCCAGCAGCTTTAGTGGGGCTCTCAATCAGCCCCAGCATTTT.

This chain uses TRBV6-5 with TRBJ1-6, with 8 positions matching TRBD1. CDR3 length: 15 amino acids. Germline values: CDR1 MNHEY, CDR2 SVGAGI. The J segment lost 5 bases and the V segment lost 7 bases, leaving 7 bases of the junction unmatched. CDR3 sequence reads: CASTSGQANNSPLHF. As DNA, the CDR3 is TGTGCCAGCACATCGGGACAGGCGAATAATTCACCCCTCCACTTT.

This clone came up once. This sequence joins TRBV6-6 and TRBJ2-2; 9 nucleotides agree with TRBD2. Trimming removed 2 bases from V and 6 bases from J; junction bases left unmatched: 4. The germline V gene encodes CDR1 MNHNY and CDR2 SVGAGI (reference sequence). This CDR3 comprises 15 residues. The CDR3 loop is CASSYGGGAAGELFF. The CDR3, as DNA: TGTGCCAGCAGTTACGGCGGGGGGGCCGCCGGGGAGCTGTTTTTT.

This clone was observed a few times. The gene calls are TRBV9 and TRBJ1-2; D gene ambiguous. The CDR3 is 14 amino acids. The V and J ends lost 3 bases and 6 bases respectively, with 15 bases between them. In germline, CDR1 is SGDLS, CDR2 YYNGEE. CDR3 in DNA: TGTGCCAGCAGCGCTCCCAATGGGGAGGATGGCTACACCTTC. This sequence encodes CASSAPNGEDGYTF. Using reference TRBV9 and TRBJ1-2 for the parts outside the CDR3, the full variable domain is DSGVTQTPKHLITATGQRVTLRCSPRSGDLSVYWYQQSLDQGLQFLIQYYNGEERAKGNILERFSAQQFPDLHSELNLSSLELGDSALYFCASSAPNGEDGYTFGSGTRLTVV.

This chain joins TRBV7-6 and TRBJ1-5; tentatively, D is TRBD1 (6 bases). The germline gives CDR1 SGHVS, CDR2 FNYEAQ. The V end was cut by 5 bases, the J end by 7 bases, with 15 bases between. The CDR3 contains 14 residues. The CDR3 sequence: CASSSTGKGQPQHF. CDR3 in DNA: TGTGCCAGCAGCAGTACAGGGAAGGGCCAGCCCCAGCATTTT.

V and J are TRBV13 and TRBJ1-1, with 9 bases aligning to TRBD1. Germline V lookup: CDR1 PRHDT, CDR2 FYEKMQ (reference sequence). Trimming at V came to 5 bases and at J to 3 bases, leaving 7 bases not matched to a gene. CDR3 length equals 15 residues. The CDR3 region has the DNA TGTGCCAGCAGCCGACAGGGGGTAAAGGACACTGAAGCTTTCTTT. As protein: CASSRQGVKDTEAFF.